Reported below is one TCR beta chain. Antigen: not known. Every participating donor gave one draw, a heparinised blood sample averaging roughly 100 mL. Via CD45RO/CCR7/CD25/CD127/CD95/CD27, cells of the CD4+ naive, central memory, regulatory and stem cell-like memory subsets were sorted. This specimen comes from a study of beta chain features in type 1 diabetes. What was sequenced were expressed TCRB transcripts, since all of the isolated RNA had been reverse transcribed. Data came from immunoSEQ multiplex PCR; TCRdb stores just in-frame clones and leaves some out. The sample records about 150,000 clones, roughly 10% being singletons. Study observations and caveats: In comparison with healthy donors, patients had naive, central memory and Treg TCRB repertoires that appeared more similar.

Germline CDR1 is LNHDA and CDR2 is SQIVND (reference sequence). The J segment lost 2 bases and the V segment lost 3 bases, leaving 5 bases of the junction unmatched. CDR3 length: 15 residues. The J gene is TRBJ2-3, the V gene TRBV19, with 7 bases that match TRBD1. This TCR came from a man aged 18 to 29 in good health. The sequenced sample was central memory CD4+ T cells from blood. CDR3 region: CASSIARGNTDTQYF. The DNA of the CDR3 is TGTGCCAGTAGTATCGCCAGGGGGAACACAGATACGCAGTATTTT.